This entry lists 10 T cell receptor beta chains sequenced from one sample in a study of blood T cell repertoires in COVID-19. The data were produced by immunoSEQ multiplex PCR, yet TCRdb's version contains in-frame clones alone and is incomplete. The sample includes over 120,000 clones, around nine tenths of them seen just once. The sample taken for sequencing was peripheral blood. The source is a woman in her fifties or sixties with acute or convalescent COVID-19.

The chain employs TRBV18 and TRBJ2-7; no firm D call. With 0 bases removed from V and 7 bases from J, the gap between germline ends came to 13 bases. The CDR3 is 14 residues long. Looked up from germline, CDR1 is KGHSH and CDR2 is LQKENI. The chain's CDR3 is CASSPPALVGEQYF. The CDR3 DNA reads as TGTGCCAGCTCACCACCGGCCCTAGTGGGTGAGCAGTACTTC.

The J gene is TRBJ1-5, the V gene TRBV19; no definite D call. Trimming took off 2 bases at V and 3 bases at J, with 8 bases between the two ends. The CDR3 consists of 14 residues. Germline values: CDR1 LNHDA, CDR2 SQIVND (reference sequence). The CDR3 DNA reads as TGTGCCAGTAGTATAAGAGAGTACAATCAGCCCCAGCATTTT. Amino acids: CASSIREYNQPQHF.

The chain links TRBV9 to TRBJ1-1; 9 bases fit TRBD1. This CDR3 region has 14 residues. The trim removed 4 bases at V and 5 bases at J, leaving 6 bases unmatched. Germline V gene lookup returns CDR1 SGDLS and CDR2 YYNGEE. The CDR3 spells CASSPGQGMTEAFF. The CDR3 DNA reads TGTGCCAGCAGCCCCGGACAGGGGATGACTGAAGCTTTCTTT. Looking up the rest from reference TRBV9 and TRBJ1-1 gives the full variable domain: DSGVTQTPKHLITATGQRVTLRCSPRSGDLSVYWYQQSLDQGLQFLIQYYNGEERAKGNILERFSAQQFPDLHSELNLSSLELGDSALYFCASSPGQGMTEAFFGQGTRLTVV.

V usage is TRBV5-1 and J usage is TRBJ2-7, with TRBD2 matching 7 bases. This CDR3 has 14 amino acids. V lost 0 bases to trimming and J lost 6 bases; unmatched junction nucleotides: 6. CDR1 SGHRS and CDR2 YFSETQ come from the germline V gene. CDR3 loop: CASSLDGGSFEQYF. As DNA, the CDR3 is TGCGCCAGCAGCTTGGATGGCGGGAGCTTCGAGCAGTACTTC.

This chain connects TRBV5-5 to TRBJ2-1; 8 bases map to TRBD1. Germline assignment: CDR1 SGHKS and CDR2 YYEKEE (reference sequence). After removal of 1 base from V and 0 bases from J, the junction contained 3 bases not matched to a gene. The CDR3 totals 16 residues. The CDR3, as DNA: TGTGCCAGCAGCTTGACCGGGACAGGCTCCTACAATGAGCAGTTCTTC. It specifies CASSLTGTGSYNEQFF.

The chain is built from TRBV19 and TRBJ2-3; 8 bases fit TRBD1. V trimming: 7 bases; J trimming: 3 bases; junction bases outside the gene matches: 3. CDR1 and CDR2 from the germline V gene are LNHDA and SQIVND (reference sequence). The CDR3 contains 13 residues. CDR3 DNA: TGTGCCAGTAAAGGACAGGGTACAGATACGCAGTATTTT. As protein: CASKGQGTDTQYF.

This clone was counted between two and nine times. The chain employs TRBV9 and TRBJ1-3; tentatively, D is TRBD1 (5 bases). The CDR3 runs to 16 residues. Trimming cost V 3 bases and J 2 bases, with 15 bases left between them. Germline assignment: CDR1 SGDLS and CDR2 YYNGEE. DNA for the CDR3: TGTGCCAGCAGCGCAAACCAACAGGCGGCTGGAAACACCATATATTTT. It specifies CASSANQQAAGNTIYF.

The J gene is TRBJ1-5, the V gene TRBV29-1; D is unclear. Between the trimmed V and J ends, which lost 6 bases and 3 bases, there was a span of 12 bases. This CDR3 contains 13 residues. Germline V CDR1 and CDR2: SQVTM, ANQGSEA. The chain's CDR3 is CSVGMGVNQPQHF. The CDR3 nucleotides are TGCAGCGTAGGAATGGGCGTCAATCAGCCCCAGCATTTT.

Here the CDR3 DNA reads TGTGCCAGCAGTCACGAGGGGGCGCGCTTCAATGAGCAGTTCTTC. It codes for CASSHEGARFNEQFF. The chain employs TRBV27 and TRBJ2-1; 7 bases fit TRBD1. Germline loops: CDR1 MNHEY, CDR2 SMNVEV (reference sequence). The J segment lost 6 bases and the V segment lost 5 bases, leaving 10 bases of the junction unmatched. The CDR3 is made up of 15 amino acids.

This chain connects TRBV28 to TRBJ1-1; TRBD1 is a possible D gene (6 bases). The length of the CDR3 is 15 residues. The germline CDR1 and CDR2 sequences are MDHEN and SYDVKM. The V and J ends lost 0 bases and 1 base respectively, with 9 bases between them. The CDR3 DNA sequence: TGTGCCAGCAGTTTATGGGAGGACAGGAACACTGAAGCTTTCTTT. Translation gives CASSLWEDRNTEAFF.